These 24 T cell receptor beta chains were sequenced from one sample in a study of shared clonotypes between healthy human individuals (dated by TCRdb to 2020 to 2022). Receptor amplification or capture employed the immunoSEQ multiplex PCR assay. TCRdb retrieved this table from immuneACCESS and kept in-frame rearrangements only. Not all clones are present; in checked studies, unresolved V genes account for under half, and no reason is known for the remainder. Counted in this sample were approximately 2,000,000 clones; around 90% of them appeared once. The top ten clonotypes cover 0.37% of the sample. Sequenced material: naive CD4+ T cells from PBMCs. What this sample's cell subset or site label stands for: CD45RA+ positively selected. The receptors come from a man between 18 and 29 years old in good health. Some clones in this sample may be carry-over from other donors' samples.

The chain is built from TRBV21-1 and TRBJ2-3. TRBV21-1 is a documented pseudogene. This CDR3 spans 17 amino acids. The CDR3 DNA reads TGTGCCAGCAGCAAACGCGAGGGGTCGGCTAGCACAGATACGCAGTATTTT. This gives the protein CASSKREGSASTDTQYF.

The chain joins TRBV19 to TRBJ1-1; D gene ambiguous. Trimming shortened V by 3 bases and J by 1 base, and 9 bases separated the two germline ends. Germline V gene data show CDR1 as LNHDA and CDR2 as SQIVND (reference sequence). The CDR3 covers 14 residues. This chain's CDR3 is CASSIRDSNTEAFF. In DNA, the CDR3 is TGTGCCAGTAGTATTCGGGATTCGAACACTGAAGCTTTCTTT.

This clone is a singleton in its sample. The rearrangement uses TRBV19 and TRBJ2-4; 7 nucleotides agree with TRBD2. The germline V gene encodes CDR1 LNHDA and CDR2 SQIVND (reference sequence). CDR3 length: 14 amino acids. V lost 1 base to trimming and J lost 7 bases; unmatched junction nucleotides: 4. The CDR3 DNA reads TGTGCCAGTAGTATAGCGGGAGGCTGGAACATTCAGTACTTC. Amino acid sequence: CASSIAGGWNIQYF.

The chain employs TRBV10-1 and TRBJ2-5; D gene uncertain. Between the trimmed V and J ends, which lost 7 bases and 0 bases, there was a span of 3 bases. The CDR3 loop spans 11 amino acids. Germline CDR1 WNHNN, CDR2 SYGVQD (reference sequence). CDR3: CASKDQETQYF. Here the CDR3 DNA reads TGCGCCAGCAAAGACCAAGAGACCCAGTACTTC.

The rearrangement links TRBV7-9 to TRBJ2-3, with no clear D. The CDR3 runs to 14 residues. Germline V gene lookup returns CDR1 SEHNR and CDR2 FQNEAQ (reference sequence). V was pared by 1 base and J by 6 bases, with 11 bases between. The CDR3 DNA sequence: TGTGCCAGCAGCTTAGGGGGAATGGCCGATACGCAGTATTTT. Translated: CASSLGGMADTQYF.

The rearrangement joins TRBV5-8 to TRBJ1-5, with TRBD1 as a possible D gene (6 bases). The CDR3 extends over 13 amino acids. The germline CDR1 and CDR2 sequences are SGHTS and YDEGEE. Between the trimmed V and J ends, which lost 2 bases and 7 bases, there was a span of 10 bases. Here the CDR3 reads CASSFPGVQPQHF. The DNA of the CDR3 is TGTGCCAGCAGCTTCCCAGGGGTCCAGCCCCAGCATTTT.

The CDR3 sequence: CASSWGLGRDEKLFF. The CDR3 nucleotides read TGTGCCAGCAGCTGGGGCCTTGGGCGGGATGAAAAACTGTTTTTT. The chain recombines TRBV5-4 with TRBJ1-4; D possibly corresponds to TRBD1 (5 bases). Germline V CDR1 and CDR2: SGHNT, YYREEE (reference sequence). V was shortened by 3 bases and J by 6 bases, with 15 bases between the two germline ends. The CDR3 runs to 15 residues. The full variable domain, in which reference TRBV5-4 and TRBJ1-4 provide the parts outside the CDR3, is ETGVTQSPTHLIKTRGQQVTLRCSSQSGHNTVSWYQQALGQGPQFIFQYYREEENGRGNFPPRFSGLQFPNYSSELNVNALELDDSALYLCASSWGLGRDEKLFFGSGTQLSVL.

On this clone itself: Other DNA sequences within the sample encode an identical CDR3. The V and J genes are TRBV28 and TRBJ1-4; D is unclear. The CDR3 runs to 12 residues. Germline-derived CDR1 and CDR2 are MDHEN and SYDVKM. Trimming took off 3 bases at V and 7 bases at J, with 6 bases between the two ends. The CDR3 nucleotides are TGTGCCAGCAGTTTGCCCGGTGAAAAACTGTTTTTT. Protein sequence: CASSLPGEKLFF. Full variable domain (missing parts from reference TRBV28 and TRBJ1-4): DVKVTQSSRYLVKRTGEKVFLECVQDMDHENMFWYRQDPGLGLRLIYFSYDVKMKEKGDIPEGYSVSREKKERFSLILESASTNQTSMYLCASSLPGEKLFFGSGTQLSVL.

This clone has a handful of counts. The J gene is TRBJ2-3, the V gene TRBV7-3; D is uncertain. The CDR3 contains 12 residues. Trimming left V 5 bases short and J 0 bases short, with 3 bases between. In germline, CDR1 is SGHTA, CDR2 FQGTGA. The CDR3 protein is CASSESTDTQYF. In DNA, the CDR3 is TGTGCCAGCAGCGAGAGCACAGATACGCAGTATTTT.

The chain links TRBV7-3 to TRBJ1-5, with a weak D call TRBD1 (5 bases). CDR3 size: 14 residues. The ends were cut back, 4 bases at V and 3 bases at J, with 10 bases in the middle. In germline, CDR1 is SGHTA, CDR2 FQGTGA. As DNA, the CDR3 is TGTGCCAGCAGCTCCGACAGCCCCAATCAGCCCCAGCATTTT. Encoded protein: CASSSDSPNQPQHF.

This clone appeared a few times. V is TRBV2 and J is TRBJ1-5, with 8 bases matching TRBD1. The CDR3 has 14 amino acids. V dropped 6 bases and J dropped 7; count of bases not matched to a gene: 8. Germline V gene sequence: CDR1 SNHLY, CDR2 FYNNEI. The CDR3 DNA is TGTGCCAGCAGGGACAGGGCATTAGGACAGCCCCAGCATTTT. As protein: CASRDRALGQPQHF.

CDR3 loop: CASSPGTASNMNTEAFF. As DNA, the CDR3 is TGTGCCAGCTCACCCGGGACAGCCTCAAACATGAACACTGAAGCTTTCTTT. The genes are TRBV18 and TRBJ1-1; 7 bases line up with TRBD1. Germline CDR1 reads KGHSH; CDR2 reads LQKENI. The CDR3 is 17 amino acids. Trimming took 3 bases from V and 0 from J; bases not matched to a gene: 10.

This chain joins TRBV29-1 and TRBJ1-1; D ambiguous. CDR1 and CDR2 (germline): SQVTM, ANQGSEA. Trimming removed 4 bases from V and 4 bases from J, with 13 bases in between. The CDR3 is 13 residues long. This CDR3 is CSVVKPFSTEAFF. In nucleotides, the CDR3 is TGCAGCGTTGTAAAACCGTTTAGCACTGAAGCTTTCTTT.

The DNA for the CDR3 is TGTGCCAGCTCACCAGGACTAGCGGGAGTCGGCGAGCAGTACTTC. Its protein is CASSPGLAGVGEQYF. The rearrangement links TRBV18 to TRBJ2-7; 13 bases are a match to TRBD2. V gave up 2 bases and J gave up 6 bases; unmatched junction bases: 4. Germline CDR1 is KGHSH and CDR2 is LQKENI. The CDR3 is 15 residues long.

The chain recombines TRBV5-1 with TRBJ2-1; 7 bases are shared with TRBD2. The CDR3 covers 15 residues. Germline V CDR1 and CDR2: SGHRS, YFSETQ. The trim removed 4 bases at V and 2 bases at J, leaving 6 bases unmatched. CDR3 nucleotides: TGCGCCAGCAGCCCGATGAGCGGGACCTACAATGAGCAGTTCTTC. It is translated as CASSPMSGTYNEQFF.

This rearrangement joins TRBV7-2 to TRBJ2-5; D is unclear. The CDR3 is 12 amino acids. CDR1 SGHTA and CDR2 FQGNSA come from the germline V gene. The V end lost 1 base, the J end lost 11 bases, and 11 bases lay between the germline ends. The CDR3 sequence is CASSLDSPVQYF. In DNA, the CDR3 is TGTGCCAGCAGCTTAGACTCCCCGGTGCAGTACTTC. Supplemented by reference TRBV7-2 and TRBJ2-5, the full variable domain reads GAGVSQSPSNKVTEKGKDVELRCDPISGHTALYWYRQSLGQGLEFLIYFQGNSAPDKSGLPSDRFSAERTGGSVSTLTIQRTQQEDSAVYLCASSLDSPVQYFGPGTRLLVL.

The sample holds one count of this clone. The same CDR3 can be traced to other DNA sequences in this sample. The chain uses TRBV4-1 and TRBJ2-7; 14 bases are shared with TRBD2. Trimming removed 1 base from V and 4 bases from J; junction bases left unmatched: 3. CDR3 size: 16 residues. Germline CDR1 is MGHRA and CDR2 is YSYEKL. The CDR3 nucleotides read TGCGCCAGCAGCCAAGCCGGGACTAGCGGGAGTTACGAGCAGTACTTC. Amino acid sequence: CASSQAGTSGSYEQYF.

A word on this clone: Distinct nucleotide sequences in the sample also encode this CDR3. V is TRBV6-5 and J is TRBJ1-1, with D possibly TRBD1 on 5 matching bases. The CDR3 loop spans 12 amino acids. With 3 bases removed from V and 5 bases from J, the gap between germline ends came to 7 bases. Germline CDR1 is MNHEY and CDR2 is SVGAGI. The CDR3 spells CASSYGGTEAFF. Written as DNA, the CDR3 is TGTGCCAGCAGTTATGGGGGAACTGAAGCTTTCTTT.

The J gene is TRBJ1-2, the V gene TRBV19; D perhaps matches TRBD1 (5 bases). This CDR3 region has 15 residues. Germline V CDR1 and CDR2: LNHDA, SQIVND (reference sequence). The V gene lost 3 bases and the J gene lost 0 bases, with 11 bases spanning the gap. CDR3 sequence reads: CASSIGRVANYGYTF. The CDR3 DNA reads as TGTGCCAGTAGTATCGGCAGGGTAGCTAACTATGGCTACACCTTC.

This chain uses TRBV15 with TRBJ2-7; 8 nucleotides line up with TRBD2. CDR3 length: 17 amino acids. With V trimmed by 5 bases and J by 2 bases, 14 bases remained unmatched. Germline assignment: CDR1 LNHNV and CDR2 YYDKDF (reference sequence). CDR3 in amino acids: CATSGWGSLAGAYEQYF. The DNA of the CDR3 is TGTGCCACCAGCGGGTGGGGAAGTCTAGCGGGCGCCTACGAGCAGTACTTC.

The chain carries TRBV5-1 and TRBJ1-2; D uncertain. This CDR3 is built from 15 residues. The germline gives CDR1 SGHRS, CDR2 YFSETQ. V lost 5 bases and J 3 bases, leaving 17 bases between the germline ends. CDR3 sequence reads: CASRPVPGTDYGYTF. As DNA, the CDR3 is TGCGCCAGCAGGCCTGTACCGGGAACGGACTATGGCTACACCTTC.

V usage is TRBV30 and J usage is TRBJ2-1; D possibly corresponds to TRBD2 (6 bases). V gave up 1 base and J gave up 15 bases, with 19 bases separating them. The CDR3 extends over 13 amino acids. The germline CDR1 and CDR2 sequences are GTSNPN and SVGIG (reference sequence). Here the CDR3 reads CAWSEIPGTPSFF. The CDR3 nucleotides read TGTGCCTGGAGTGAGATCCCCGGGACTCCATCGTTCTTC.

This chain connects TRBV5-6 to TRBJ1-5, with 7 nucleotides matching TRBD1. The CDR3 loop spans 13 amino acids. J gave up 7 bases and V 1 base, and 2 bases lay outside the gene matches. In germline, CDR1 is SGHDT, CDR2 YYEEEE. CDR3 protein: CASSLKGAQPQHF. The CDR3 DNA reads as TGTGCCAGCAGCTTGAAGGGGGCCCAGCCCCAGCATTTT.

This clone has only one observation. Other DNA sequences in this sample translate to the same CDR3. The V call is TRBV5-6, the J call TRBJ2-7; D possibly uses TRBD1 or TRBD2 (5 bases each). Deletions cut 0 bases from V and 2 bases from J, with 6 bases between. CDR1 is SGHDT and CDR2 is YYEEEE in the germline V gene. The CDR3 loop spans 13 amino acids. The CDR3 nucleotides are TGTGCCAGCAGCTTGGCGGGGCCCTACGAGCAGTACTTC. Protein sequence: CASSLAGPYEQYF.